The clone carrying this T cell receptor beta chain was seen many times. Its target is unknown. Construction of the TCR beta libraries employed iRepertoire HTBI primers in conjunction with Arm-PCR of CDR3 regions. MiXCR, applied by TCRdb to the multiplex PCR reads, yields one record per CDR3 protein. The data contain under 300,000 distinct CDR3 sequences, approximately 16% of them singletons. The record originates from a study of regulatory T cells in long-lasting Graves disease. Looking at the study overall: Those Graves' patients who were newly diagnosed had been on antithyroid drugs under 3 months.

Documented time point: newly diagnosed GD, antithyroid drugs for less than 3 months. PBMCs provided the RNA from which the TCR library was made. General study results and limits: No thyroid tissue was studied; the work used peripheral blood only. Shared public clonotypes totalled approximately 3,000 in persistent patients, compared with around 930 in new patients. Persistent disease favored TRBV28, TRBJ1-2 and TRBJ2-5.

Germline loops: CDR1 SEHNR, CDR2 FQNEAQ (reference sequence). The CDR3 length is 15 residues. Trimming took 6 bases from V and 6 from J; bases not matched to a gene: 8. The chain uses TRBV7-9 and TRBJ2-1, with 10 nucleotides matching TRBD2. The TCR originated in a female donor with Graves disease. Source: peripheral blood mononuclear cells (PBMCs), taken at new diagnosis, from a patient treated with antithyroid drugs. In nucleotides, the CDR3 is TGTGCCAGCAGTGCCCCGGGACTAGCGAGCAATGAGCAGTTCTTC. Protein sequence: CASSAPGLASNEQFF.